The source of this TCR beta chain is a study of CD8 T cells in Susac syndrome. Overall study findings and caveats: In total CD8+ repertoires, some 15 Susac-specific public clones were found, and in CD8+ TEMRA repertoires, roughly five were found.

Germline values: CDR1 LGHNA, CDR2 YSLEER. Trimming removed 4 bases from V and 4 bases from J; junction bases left unmatched: 6. The CDR3 has 14 amino acids. Note on this clonotype: Its antigen is undetermined.

Reverse transcription of roughly 0.5 to 1 ug RNA was carried out with random hexamers. Amplification of TCR beta CDR3 by immunoSEQ multiplex PCR spanned 54 Vbeta and 13 Jbeta. TCRdb fed the immunoSEQ multiplex PCR reads into MiXCR, producing one record per CDR3 protein. The table has around 90,000 distinct CDR3 sequences, about 96% seen once; the top ten hold approximately 0.62%. From blood CD8+ and CD4+ T cells, TCR beta sequences were generated. FACS was used to enrich TEMRA cells, whereas the CD8+ and CD4+ T cells were obtained by negative isolation. The V gene is TRBV4-3, the J gene TRBJ2-5; 7 bases are a match to TRBD2. Sequencing was carried out using CD8+ T cells from PBMCs. This receptor was identified in a human donor with Susac syndrome. The CDR3 nucleotides are TGCGCCAGCAGCCCCCAGGGAGGGTCAGAGACCCAGTACTTC. It specifies CASSPQGGSETQYF.